This entry lists 6 T cell receptor beta chains sequenced from one sample in a study of beta chain features in type 1 diabetes. Study results and caveats: All four CD4+ subsets of Type 1 diabetes patients contained TCRB CDR3s that were moderately but significantly shorter.

The isolated RNA, all of it, was reverse transcribed, so expressed TCRB transcripts were what got sequenced. Only in-frame clones appear in the TCRdb table, and some are missing; sequencing was by immunoSEQ multiplex PCR. This table has around 150,000 clones, about 8.3% appearing once. Their antigens are not known. Sequencing was carried out using central memory CD4+ T cells from blood. Receptors were obtained from a woman between 18 and 29 years old with type 1 diabetes.

This chain uses TRBV5-4 with TRBJ2-2, with TRBD2 matching 7 bases. The CDR3 covers 16 residues. Germline CDR1 is SGHNT and CDR2 is YYREEE (reference sequence). V lost 2 bases, J lost 5 bases, and 9 bases stayed unmatched. CDR3 in amino acids: CASSFGSGGGTGELFF. CDR3 DNA sequence: TGTGCCAGCAGCTTTGGCTCGGGAGGAGGGACCGGGGAGCTGTTTTTT. The entire variable domain, with the rest obtained from reference TRBV5-4 and TRBJ2-2, is as follows: ETGVTQSPTHLIKTRGQQVTLRCSSQSGHNTVSWYQQALGQGPQFIFQYYREEENGRGNFPPRFSGLQFPNYSSELNVNALELDDSALYLCASSFGSGGGTGELFFGEGSRLTVL.

This clone has just a few counts. The J gene is TRBJ2-4, the V gene TRBV20-1; TRBD1 aligns across 7 bases. V lost 7 bases to trimming and J lost 9 bases; unmatched junction nucleotides: 6. The CDR3 has 11 residues. Germline CDR1 reads DFQATT; CDR2 reads SNEGSKA (reference sequence). The CDR3 coding sequence is TGCAGTGGACAGGGCGGTAGCATTCAGTACTTC. It specifies CSGQGGSIQYF.

This clone was found a few times. V gene TRBV6-6 combines with J gene TRBJ1-1; 7 nucleotides agree with TRBD1. The CDR3 totals 13 residues. Germline lookup yields CDR1 MNHNY and CDR2 SVGAGI (reference sequence). Trimming removed 2 bases from V and 4 bases from J; junction bases left unmatched: 1. This chain's CDR3 is CASSYQGGTEAFF. As DNA, the CDR3 is TGTGCCAGCAGTTACCAGGGGGGCACTGAAGCTTTCTTT.

The rearrangement uses TRBV2 and TRBJ2-7; TRBD2 aligns across 14 bases. The CDR3 has 14 amino acids. V gave up 7 bases and J gave up 7 bases; unmatched junction bases: 6. Germline CDR1 is SNHLY and CDR2 is FYNNEI. CDR3 loop: CASKGLAGATEQYF. CDR3 in DNA: TGTGCCAGCAAGGGACTAGCGGGGGCCACGGAGCAGTACTTC.

This clone was seen a handful of times. The chain is built from TRBV6-5 and TRBJ2-2, with TRBD2 matching over 8 bases. The V gene's germline CDR1 is MNHEY and CDR2 SVGAGI. V lost 7 bases to trimming and J lost 3 bases; unmatched junction nucleotides: 4. The CDR3 has 14 amino acids. The CDR3 protein is CASKERGHTGELFF. In nucleotides, the CDR3 is TGTGCCAGCAAGGAGCGGGGGCACACCGGGGAGCTGTTTTTT.

This chain's CDR3 is CASSLKLAGVTDTQYF. The CDR3 bases are TGTGCCAGCAGCCTGAAACTAGCGGGAGTCACAGATACGCAGTATTTT. The V call is TRBV7-3, the J call TRBJ2-3, with 11 bases identical to TRBD2. CDR1 and CDR2 from the germline V gene are SGHTA and FQGTGA. CDR3 size: 16 residues. With V trimmed by 5 bases and J by 2 bases, 6 bases remained unmatched. Using reference TRBV7-3 and TRBJ2-3 for the parts outside the CDR3, the full variable domain is GAGVSQTPSNKVTEKGKYVELRCDPISGHTALYWYRQSLGQGPEFLIYFQGTGAADDSGLPNDRFFAVRPEGSVSTLKIQRTERGDSAVYLCASSLKLAGVTDTQYFGPGTRLTVL.